Included here is one T cell receptor beta chain sequence, with context. Its antigen remains undetermined. Base quality data are lacking; no much larger clone is found one base away. These data are taken from a study of T cell clonotyping in hematopoietic cell transplantation (dated by TCRdb to about 2021). Some background on the complete study: A total of 110 to 150 blood samples were gathered in the study from 30 to 40 consecutive transplant recipients along with their related donors. Patient recruitment ran from late 2015 to January 2017, and follow-up continued until late 2020 or death. What the work shows at the level of the full study, not this receptor alone: Inverse Simpson Index values from donors and from recipients before transplant predicted broader TCR repertoire diversity after transplant. Sample size was limited, and cells were not sorted, so CD4 and CD8 repertoire contributions could not be separated. Recipient repertoires showed only a small fraction of overlap with donor repertoires, and over 95% appeared de novo at the given depth. Recipient TCR diversity fell after transplant, with pathologically expanded clonotypes rising progressively from day 30 to day 180.

With the immunoSEQ assay, which is a bias-controlled multiplex PCR relying on V- and J-specific primers, TCR beta CDR3 regions were amplified from genomic DNA. A second PCR step added a proprietary barcode and Illumina adapter sequences to the CDR3 amplicons. CDR3 libraries were sequenced on an Illumina MiSeq instrument. The paper's data handling went like this. Export and quality control were handled in immunoSEQ Analyzer 3.0, while downstream analyses relied on R Bioconductor and Immunarch. Only productive rearrangements in the normalized downsampled data set went into calculating the repertoire metrics. In the normalized cohort, clonotypes with more than 5 templates were defined as pathologically expanded. The Inverse Simpson Index was used to measure repertoire diversity. To capture all clonotypes, the CMV-specificity analyses were run on the non-normalized data set. TCRdb obtained this table from immuneACCESS and retained in-frame rearrangements with V and J assigned. These tables miss some clones; where compared with another copy, unresolved V genes account for less than half of the shortfall, and the remainder is unexplained. V and J calls plus clone size are reproduced from that table; the DNA served to infer D and trimming. This sample has 40,000 to 45,000 clones in its table, and about 95% of those were observed once. The top ten constitute around 0.81% of the sample.

For TCR beta sequencing, blood samples came from the related transplant donors. Using Nuclei Lysis Solution, genomic DNA was extracted from unfractionated peripheral blood mononuclear cells that were either fresh or cryopreserved. The CDR3, from cysteine to phenylalanine, totals 16 residues. Only the CDR3 DNA stays, 48 bases, in frame from base 1. The V end loses 1 base and the J end loses 4 bases, and a stretch of 17 bases separates them. CDR1 SGHTA and CDR2 FQGTGA were looked up in the germline V gene. The sequenced material came from peripheral blood mononuclear cells. The clonotype was recovered from a woman in her 50s in good health. Some clones in this sample may be carry-over from other donors' samples. Rearrangement joined TRBV7-3 to TRBJ2-7; too little of a D gene remains to name it. The DNA reads TGTGCCAGCAGCTTAATGGCCGGGTTAGGACCTTACGAGCAGTACTTC. This encodes CASSLMAGLGPYEQYF.